This T cell receptor (beta chain) emerged from a study of blood T cells in healthy people across ages. The CDR3 contains 16 residues. The germline CDR1 and CDR2 sequences are SGHAT and FQNNGV. The V and J ends lost 0 bases and 4 bases respectively, with 15 bases between them. A J-beta primer mix and a sample-barcoded 5' primer were used in a second PCR of roughly 6 to 12 cycles. Carrying 12 random nucleotides, a template-switch adaptor labeled each individual cDNA molecule. TCRdb re-derived calls from the 5' RACE reads in MiXCR, one entry per CDR3 protein. The sample has 1,100,000 or so distinct CDR3 sequences; 45% are singletons.

The chain recombines TRBV11-2 with TRBJ1-2; D is unclear. The receptor was derived from a woman between 55 and 75 years old in good health. Sample: blood. The CDR3 nucleotides read TGTGCCAGCAGCTTAGATCACTGGGCCGCCCTCTATGGCTACACCTTC. Amino acids: CASSLDHWAALYGYTF.